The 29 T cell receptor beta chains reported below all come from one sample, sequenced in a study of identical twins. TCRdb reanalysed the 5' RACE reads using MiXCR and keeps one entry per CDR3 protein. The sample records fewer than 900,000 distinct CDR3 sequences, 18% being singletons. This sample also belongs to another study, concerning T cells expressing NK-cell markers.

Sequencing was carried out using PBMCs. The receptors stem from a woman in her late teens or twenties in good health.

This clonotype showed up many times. The CDR3 reads CASSPGPSSNTGELFF. The CDR3, as DNA: TGTGCCAGCAGTCCGGGGCCGTCCTCGAACACCGGGGAGCTGTTTTTT. J is TRBJ2-2 and V is TRBV12-3 or TRBV12-4, with D possibly being TRBD1 or TRBD2 (5 bases each). The CDR3 length is 16 residues. V was cut by 5 bases and J by 0 bases, with 13 bases left in between.

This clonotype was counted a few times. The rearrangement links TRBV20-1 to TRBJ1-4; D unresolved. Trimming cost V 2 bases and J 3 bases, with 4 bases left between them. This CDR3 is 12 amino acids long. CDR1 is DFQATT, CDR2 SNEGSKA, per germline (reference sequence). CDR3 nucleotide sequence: TGCAGTGCTAGACAGTCTAATGAAAAACTGTTTTTT. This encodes CSARQSNEKLFF.

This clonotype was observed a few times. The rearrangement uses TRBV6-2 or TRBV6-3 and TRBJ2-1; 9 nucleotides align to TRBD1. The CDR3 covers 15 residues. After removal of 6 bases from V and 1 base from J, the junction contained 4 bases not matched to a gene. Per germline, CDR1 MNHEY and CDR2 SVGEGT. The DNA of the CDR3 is TGTGCCAGCAGGGACAGGGGACATTCCTACAATGAGCAGTTCTTC. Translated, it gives CASRDRGHSYNEQFF.

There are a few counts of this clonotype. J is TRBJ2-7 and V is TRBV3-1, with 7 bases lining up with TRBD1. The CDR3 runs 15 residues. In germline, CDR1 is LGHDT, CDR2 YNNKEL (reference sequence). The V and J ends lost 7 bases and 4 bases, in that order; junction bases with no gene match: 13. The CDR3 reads CASTSLRDSVYEQYF. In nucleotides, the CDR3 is TGTGCCAGCACCTCTCTCCGGGACAGCGTTTACGAGCAGTACTTC.

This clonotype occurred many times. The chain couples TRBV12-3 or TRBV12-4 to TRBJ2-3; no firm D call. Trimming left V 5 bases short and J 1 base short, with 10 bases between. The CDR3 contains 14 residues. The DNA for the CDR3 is TGTGCCAGCAGTCCCCAAAGGGGCACAGATACGCAGTATTTT. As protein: CASSPQRGTDTQYF.

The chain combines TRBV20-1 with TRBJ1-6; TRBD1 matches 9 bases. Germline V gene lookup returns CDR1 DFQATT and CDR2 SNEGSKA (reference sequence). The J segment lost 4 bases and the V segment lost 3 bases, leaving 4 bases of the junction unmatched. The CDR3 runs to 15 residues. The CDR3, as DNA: TGCAGTGCTAGGGGGACAGGGACATATAATTCACCCCTCCACTTT. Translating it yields CSARGTGTYNSPLHF.

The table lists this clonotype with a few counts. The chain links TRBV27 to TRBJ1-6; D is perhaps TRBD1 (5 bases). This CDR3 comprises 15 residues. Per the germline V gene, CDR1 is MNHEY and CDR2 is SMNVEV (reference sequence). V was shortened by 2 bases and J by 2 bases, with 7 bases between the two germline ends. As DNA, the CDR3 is TGTGCCAGCAGTTTACAGGGAGCCTATAATTCACCCCTCCACTTT. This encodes CASSLQGAYNSPLHF.

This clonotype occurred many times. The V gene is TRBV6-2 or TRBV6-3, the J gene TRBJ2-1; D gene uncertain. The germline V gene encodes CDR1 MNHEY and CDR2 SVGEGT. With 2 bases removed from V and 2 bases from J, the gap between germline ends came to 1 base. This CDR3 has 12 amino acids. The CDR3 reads CASSYPYNEQFF. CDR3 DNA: TGTGCCAGCAGTTACCCCTACAATGAGCAGTTCTTC.

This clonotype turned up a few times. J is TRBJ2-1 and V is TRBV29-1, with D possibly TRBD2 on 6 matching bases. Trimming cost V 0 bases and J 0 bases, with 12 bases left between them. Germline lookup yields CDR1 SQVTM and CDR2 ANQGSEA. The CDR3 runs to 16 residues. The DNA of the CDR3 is TGCAGCGTTGAAGATTCTCGGGGGAGCTCCTACAATGAGCAGTTCTTC. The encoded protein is CSVEDSRGSSYNEQFF.

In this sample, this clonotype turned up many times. The CDR3, as DNA: TGTGCCAGCAGCAGGAACGAAGGCGACGAGCAGTACTTC. Translation gives CASSRNEGDEQYF. The chain employs TRBV12-3 or TRBV12-4 and TRBJ2-7; D is undetermined. V was cut by 6 bases and J by 5 bases, with 14 bases left in between. The CDR3 runs to 13 residues.

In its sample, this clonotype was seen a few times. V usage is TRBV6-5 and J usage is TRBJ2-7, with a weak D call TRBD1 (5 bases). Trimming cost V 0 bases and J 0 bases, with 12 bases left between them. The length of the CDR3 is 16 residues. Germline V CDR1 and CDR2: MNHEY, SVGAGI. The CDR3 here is CASSYSTVDSSYEQYF. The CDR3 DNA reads TGTGCCAGCAGTTACTCGACCGTTGACAGCTCCTACGAGCAGTACTTC.

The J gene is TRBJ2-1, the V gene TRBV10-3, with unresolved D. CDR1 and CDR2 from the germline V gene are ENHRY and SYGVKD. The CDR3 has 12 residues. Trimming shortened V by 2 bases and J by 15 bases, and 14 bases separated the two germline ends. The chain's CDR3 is CAISEPNVSGFF. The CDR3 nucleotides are TGTGCCATCAGTGAGCCGAACGTTTCGGGGTTCTTC.

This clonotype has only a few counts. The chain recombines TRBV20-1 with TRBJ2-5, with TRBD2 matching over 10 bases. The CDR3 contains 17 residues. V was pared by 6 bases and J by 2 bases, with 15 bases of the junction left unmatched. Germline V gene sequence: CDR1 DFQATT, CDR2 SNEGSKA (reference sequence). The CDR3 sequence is CSASRGASGSGQETQYF. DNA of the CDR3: TGCAGTGCCTCAAGGGGGGCTAGCGGGAGTGGGCAAGAGACCCAGTACTTC.

Here the CDR3 reads CATSKDGDQPQHF. DNA of the CDR3: TGTGCCACCAGTAAGGACGGAGATCAGCCCCAGCATTTT. This chain joins TRBV24-1 and TRBJ1-5; D is ambiguous. V lost 6 bases to trimming and J lost 5 bases, with 10 bases between them. The germline V gene encodes CDR1 KGHDR and CDR2 SFDVKD. The CDR3 extends over 13 amino acids.

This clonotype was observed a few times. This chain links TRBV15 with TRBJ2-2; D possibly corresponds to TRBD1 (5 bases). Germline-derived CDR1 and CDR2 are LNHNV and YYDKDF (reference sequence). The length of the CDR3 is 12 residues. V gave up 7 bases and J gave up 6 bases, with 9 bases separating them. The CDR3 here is CATTRDSGELFF. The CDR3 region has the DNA TGTGCCACCACCAGGGATTCCGGGGAGCTGTTTTTT.

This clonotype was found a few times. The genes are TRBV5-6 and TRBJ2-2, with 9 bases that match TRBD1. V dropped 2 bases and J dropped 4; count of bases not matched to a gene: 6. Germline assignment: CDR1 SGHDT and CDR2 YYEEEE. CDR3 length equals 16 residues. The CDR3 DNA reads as TGTGCCAGCAGCTTCGCCGGGACAGGGATCACCGGGGAGCTGTTTTTT. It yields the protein CASSFAGTGITGELFF. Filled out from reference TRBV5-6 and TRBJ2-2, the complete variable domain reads DAGVTQSPTHLIKTRGQQVTLRCSPKSGHDTVSWYQQALGQGPQFIFQYYEEEERQRGNFPDRFSGHQFPNYSSELNVNALLLGDSALYLCASSFAGTGITGELFFGEGSRLTVL.

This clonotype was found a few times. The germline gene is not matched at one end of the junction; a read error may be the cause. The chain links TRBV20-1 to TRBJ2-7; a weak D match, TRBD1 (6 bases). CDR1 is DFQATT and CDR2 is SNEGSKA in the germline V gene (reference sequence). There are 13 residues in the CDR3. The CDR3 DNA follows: TGCAGTGCAAGAGGGGCAGGGGTCTACGAGCAGTACTTC. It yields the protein CSARGAGVYEQYF.

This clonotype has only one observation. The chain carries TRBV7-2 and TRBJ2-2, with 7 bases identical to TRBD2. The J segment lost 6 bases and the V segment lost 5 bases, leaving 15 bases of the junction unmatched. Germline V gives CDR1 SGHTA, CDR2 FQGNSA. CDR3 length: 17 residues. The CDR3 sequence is CASSRWRGGGRAGELFF. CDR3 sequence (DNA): TGTGCCAGCAGCCGATGGAGGGGCGGGGGACGGGCCGGGGAGCTGTTTTTT.

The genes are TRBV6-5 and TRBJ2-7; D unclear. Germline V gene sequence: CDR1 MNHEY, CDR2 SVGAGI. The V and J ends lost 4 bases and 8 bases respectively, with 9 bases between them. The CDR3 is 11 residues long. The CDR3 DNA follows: TGTGCCAGCAGTTCCCCCTCCAAGCAGTACTTC. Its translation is CASSSPSKQYF.

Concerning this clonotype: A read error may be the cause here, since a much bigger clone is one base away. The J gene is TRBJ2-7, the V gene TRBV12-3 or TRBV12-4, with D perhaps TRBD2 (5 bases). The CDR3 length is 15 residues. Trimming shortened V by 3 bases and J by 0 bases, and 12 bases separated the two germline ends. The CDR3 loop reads CASSFGGGCSYEQYF. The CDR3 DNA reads TGTGCCAGCAGTTTCGGTGGCGGGTGCTCCTACGAGCAGTACTTC.

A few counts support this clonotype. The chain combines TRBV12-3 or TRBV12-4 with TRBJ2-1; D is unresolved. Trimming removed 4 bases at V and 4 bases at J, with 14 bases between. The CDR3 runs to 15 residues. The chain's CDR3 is CASSSGWALYNEQFF. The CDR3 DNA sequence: TGTGCCAGCAGTTCCGGGTGGGCTCTATACAATGAGCAGTTCTTC.

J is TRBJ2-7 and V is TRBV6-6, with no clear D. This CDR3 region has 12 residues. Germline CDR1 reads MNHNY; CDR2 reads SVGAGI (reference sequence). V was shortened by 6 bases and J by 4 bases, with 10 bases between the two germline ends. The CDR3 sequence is CASSRPLYEQYF. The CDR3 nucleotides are TGTGCCAGCAGCAGGCCGCTTTACGAGCAGTACTTC.

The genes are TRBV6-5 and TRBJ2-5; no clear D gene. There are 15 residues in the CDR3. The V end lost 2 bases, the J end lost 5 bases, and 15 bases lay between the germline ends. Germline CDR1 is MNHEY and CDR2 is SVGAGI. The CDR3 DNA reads TGTGCCAGCAGTTACCGGCTCTGGCCCGGGGAGACCCAGTACTTC. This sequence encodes CASSYRLWPGETQYF.

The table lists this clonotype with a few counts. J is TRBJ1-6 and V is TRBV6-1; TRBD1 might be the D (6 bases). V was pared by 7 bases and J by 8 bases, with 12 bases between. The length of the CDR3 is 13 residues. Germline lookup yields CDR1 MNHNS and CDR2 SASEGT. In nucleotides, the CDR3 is TGTGCCAGCACAGGGGACGCCTATTCACCCCTCCACTTT. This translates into CASTGDAYSPLHF.

CDR3 sequence: CSVRGTLYNEQFF. The CDR3 bases are TGCAGCGTTCGTGGGACACTCTACAATGAGCAGTTCTTC. The rearrangement links TRBV29-1 to TRBJ2-1, with D possibly being TRBD1 (6 bases). CDR1 and CDR2 from the germline V gene are SQVTM and ANQGSEA. Trimming left V 5 bases short and J 3 bases short, with 11 bases between. The length of the CDR3 is 13 residues.

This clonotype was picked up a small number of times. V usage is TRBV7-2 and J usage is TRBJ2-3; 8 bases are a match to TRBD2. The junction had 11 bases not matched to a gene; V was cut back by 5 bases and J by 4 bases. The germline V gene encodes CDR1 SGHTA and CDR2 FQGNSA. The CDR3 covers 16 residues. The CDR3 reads CASSQRVAGIADTQYF. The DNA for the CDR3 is TGTGCCAGCAGCCAGAGGGTAGCGGGAATAGCAGATACGCAGTATTTT.

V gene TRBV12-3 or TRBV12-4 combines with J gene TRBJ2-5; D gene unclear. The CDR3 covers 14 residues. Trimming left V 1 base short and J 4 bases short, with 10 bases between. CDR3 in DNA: TGTGCCAGCAGTTTAGGCTACCGTGGAGAGACCCAGTACTTC. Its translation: CASSLGYRGETQYF.

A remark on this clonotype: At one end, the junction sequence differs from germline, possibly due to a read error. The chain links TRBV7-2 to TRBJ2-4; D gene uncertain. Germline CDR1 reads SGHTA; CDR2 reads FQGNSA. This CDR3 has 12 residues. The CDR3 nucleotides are TGTGCCAGCAGCTCCCAGAGTGTCGAGATGGACTTC. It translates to CASSSQSVEMDF. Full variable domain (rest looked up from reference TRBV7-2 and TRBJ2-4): GAGVSQSPSNKVTEKGKDVELRCDPISGHTALYWYRQSLGQGLEFLIYFQGNSAPDKSGLPSDRFSAERTGGSVSTLTIQRTQQEDSAVYLCASSSQSVEMDFGAGTRLSVL.

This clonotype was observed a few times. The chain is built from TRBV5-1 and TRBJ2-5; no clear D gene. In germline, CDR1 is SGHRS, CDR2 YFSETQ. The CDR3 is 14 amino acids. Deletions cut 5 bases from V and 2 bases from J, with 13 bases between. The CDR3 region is CASRSSTGQETQYF. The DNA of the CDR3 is TGCGCCAGCAGGTCTTCAACTGGGCAAGAGACCCAGTACTTC.